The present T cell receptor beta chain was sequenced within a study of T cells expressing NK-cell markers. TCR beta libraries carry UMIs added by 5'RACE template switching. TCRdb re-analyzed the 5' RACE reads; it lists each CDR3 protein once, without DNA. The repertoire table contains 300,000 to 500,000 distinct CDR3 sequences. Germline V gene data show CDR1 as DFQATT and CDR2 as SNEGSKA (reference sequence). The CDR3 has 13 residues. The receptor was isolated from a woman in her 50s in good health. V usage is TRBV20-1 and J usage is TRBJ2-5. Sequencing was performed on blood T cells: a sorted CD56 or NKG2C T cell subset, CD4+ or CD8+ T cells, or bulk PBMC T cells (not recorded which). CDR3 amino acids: CSANGWDMETQYF.